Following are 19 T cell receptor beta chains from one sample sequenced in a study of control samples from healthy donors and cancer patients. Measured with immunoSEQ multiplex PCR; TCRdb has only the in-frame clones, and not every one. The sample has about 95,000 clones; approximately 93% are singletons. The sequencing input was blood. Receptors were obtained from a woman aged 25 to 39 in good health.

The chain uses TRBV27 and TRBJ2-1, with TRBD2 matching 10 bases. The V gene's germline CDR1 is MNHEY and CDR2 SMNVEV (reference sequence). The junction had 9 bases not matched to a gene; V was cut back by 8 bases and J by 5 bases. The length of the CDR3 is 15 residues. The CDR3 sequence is CASLRLAGQNNEQFF. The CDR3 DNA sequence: TGTGCCAGCCTCAGACTAGCGGGCCAGAACAATGAGCAGTTCTTC.

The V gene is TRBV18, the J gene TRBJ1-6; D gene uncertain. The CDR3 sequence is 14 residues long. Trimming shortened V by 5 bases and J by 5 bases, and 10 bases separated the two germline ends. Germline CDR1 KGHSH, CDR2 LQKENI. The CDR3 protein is CASSRNLDNSPLHF. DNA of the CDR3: TGTGCCAGCTCAAGGAACTTAGATAATTCACCCCTCCACTTT.

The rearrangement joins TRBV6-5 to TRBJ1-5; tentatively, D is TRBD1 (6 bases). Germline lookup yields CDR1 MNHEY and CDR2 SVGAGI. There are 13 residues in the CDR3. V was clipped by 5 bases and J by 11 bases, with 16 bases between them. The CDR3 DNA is TGTGCCAGCAGTCGTACAGGGAGGGGAGCCCAGCATTTT. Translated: CASSRTGRGAQHF.

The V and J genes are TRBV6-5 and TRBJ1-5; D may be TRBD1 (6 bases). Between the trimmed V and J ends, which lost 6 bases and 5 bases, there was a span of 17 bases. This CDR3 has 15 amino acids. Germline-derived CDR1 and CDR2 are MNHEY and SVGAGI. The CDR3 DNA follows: TGTGCCAGCAGGATGACGGGGGGCGGGGATCAGCCCCAGCATTTT. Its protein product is CASRMTGGGDQPQHF.

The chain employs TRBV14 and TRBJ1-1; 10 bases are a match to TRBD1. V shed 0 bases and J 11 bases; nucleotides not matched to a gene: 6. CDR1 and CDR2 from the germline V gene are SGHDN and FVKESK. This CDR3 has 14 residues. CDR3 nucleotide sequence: TGTGCCAGCAGCCAAGATCAGAGGGACAGGGGCGCTTTCTTT. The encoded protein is CASSQDQRDRGAFF.

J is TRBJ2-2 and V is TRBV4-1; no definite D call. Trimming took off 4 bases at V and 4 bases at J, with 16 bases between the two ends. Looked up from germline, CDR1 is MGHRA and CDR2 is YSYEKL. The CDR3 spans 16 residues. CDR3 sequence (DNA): TGCGCCAGCAGCCGGGGTAACAACCCGGGCACCGGGGAGCTGTTTTTT. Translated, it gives CASSRGNNPGTGELFF.

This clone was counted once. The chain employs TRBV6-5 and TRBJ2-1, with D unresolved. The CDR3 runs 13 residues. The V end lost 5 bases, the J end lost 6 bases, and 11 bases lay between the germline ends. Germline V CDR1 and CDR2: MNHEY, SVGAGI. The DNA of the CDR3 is TGTGCCAGCAGTAATCCCCCCGGCAATGAGCAGTTCTTC. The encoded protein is CASSNPPGNEQFF.

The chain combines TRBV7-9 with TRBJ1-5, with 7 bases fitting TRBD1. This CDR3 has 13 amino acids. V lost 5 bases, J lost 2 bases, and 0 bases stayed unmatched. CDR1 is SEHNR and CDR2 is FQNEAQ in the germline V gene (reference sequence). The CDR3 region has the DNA TGTGCCAGCAGCCAGGGGGGCAATCAGCCCCAGCATTTT. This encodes CASSQGGNQPQHF.

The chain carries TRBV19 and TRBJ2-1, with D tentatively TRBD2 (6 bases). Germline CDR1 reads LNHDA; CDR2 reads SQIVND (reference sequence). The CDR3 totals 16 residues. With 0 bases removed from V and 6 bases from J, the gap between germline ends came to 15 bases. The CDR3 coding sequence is TGTGCCAGTAGTATAGAGACCGGGAGAAGGGGCAATGAGCAGTTCTTC. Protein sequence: CASSIETGRRGNEQFF.

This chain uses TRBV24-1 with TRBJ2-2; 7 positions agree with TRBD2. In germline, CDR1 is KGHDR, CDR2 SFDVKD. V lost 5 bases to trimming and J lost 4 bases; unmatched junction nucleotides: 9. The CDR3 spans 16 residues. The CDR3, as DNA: TGTGCCACCAGTGCCCCGACTAGCACGGGCACCGGGGAGCTGTTTTTT. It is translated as CATSAPTSTGTGELFF.

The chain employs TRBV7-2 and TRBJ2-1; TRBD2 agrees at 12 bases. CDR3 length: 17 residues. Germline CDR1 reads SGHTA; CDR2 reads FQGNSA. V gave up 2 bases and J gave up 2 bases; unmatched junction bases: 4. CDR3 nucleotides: TGTGCCAGCAGCTTAAGACCTAGCGGGGGGGCCTACAATGAGCAGTTCTTC. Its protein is CASSLRPSGGAYNEQFF.

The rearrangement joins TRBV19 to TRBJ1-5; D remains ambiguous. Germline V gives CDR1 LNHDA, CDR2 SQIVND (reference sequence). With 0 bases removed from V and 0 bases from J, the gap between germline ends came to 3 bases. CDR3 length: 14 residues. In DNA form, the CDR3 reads TGTGCCAGTAGTATAGAATCTAGCAATCAGCCCCAGCATTTT. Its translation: CASSIESSNQPQHF.

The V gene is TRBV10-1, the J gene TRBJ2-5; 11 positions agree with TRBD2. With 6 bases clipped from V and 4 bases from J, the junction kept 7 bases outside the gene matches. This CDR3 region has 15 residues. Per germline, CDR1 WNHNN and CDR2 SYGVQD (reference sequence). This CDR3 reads CASSRGLAERETQYF. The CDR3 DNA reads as TGCGCCAGCAGCAGGGGACTAGCGGAGCGAGAGACCCAGTACTTC.

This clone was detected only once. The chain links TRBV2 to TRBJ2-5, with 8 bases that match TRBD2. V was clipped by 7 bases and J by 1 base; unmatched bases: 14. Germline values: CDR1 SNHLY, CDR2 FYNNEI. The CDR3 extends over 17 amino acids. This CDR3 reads CASIRPRGGEGQETQYF. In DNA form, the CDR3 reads TGTGCCAGCATCAGACCTCGGGGGGGAGAGGGCCAAGAGACCCAGTACTTC.

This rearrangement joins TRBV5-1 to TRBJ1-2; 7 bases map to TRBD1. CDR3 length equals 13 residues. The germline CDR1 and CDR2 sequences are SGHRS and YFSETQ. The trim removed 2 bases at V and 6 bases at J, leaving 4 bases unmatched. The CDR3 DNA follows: TGCGCCAGCAGCTTCCAGGGGGAGGATGGCTACACCTTC. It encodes CASSFQGEDGYTF.

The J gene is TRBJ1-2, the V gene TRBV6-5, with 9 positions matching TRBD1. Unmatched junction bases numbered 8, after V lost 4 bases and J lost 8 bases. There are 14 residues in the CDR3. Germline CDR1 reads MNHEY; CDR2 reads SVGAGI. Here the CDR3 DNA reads TGTGCCAGCAGTTTGGGACAGGGAGTGAGGGGCTACACCTTC. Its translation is CASSLGQGVRGYTF.

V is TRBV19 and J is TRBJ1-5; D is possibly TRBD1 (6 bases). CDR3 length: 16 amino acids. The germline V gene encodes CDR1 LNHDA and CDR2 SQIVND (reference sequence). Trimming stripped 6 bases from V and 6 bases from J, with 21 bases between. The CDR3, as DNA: TGTGCCAGTAGATCCCAGGGGATGCAGGGCGGTCAGCCCCAGCATTTT. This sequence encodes CASRSQGMQGGQPQHF. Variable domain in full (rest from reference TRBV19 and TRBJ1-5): DGGITQSPKYLFRKEGQNVTLSCEQNLNHDAMYWYRQDPGQGLRLIYYSQIVNDFQKGDIAEGYSVSREKKESFPLTVTSAQKNPTAFYLCASRSQGMQGGQPQHFGDGTRLSIL.

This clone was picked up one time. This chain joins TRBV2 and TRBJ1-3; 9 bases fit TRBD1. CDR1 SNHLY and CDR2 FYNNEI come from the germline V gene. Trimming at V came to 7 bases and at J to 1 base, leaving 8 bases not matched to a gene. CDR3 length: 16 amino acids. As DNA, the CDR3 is TGTGCCAGCAAACGACAGACAGGGGGGTCTGGAAACACCATATATTTT. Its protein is CASKRQTGGSGNTIYF.

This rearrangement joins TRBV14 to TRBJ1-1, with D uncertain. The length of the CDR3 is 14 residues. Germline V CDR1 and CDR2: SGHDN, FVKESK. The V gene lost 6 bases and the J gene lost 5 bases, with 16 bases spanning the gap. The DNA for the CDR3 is TGTGCCAGCAGTCCGAACTCTATAGGAACTGAAGCTTTCTTT. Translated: CASSPNSIGTEAFF.